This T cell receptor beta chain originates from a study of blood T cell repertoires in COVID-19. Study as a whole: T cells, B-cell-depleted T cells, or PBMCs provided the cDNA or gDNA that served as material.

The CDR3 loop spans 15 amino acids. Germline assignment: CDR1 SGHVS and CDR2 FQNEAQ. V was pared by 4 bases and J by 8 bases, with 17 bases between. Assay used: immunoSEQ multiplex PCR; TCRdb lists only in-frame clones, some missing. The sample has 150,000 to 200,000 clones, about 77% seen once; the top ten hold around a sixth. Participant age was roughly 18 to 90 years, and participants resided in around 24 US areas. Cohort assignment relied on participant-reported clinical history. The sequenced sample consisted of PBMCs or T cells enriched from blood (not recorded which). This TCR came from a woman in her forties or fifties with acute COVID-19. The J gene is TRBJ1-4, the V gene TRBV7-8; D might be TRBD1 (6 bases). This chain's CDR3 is CASSWGHGGDEKLFF. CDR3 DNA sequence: TGTGCCAGCAGCTGGGGACACGGGGGGGACGAAAAACTGTTTTTT.